These T cell receptor beta chains were read from a single sample in a study of cytomegalovirus exposure and HLA in healthy donors. The repertoire was sequenced with immunoSEQ multiplex PCR; TCRdb's copy has only in-frame clones and lacks some. The table has some 160,000 clones, around three quarters seen once. Sample: PBMCs. The source is a man aged 35 to 55 in good health and CMV-seronegative. Both conserved end residues are part of each CDR3. Each record gives: clone size, V gene, D gene, J gene, CDR3 protein, CDR3 DNA. D genes are given only for firm matches. The size of a clone is reported for some rows only, either as once, few or many, or as a class for expanded clones.

.,TRBV4-1,.,TRBJ1-2,CASSQPGDYGYTF,TGCGCCAGCAGCCAACCCGGGGACTATGGCTACACCTTC
.,TRBV21-1,.,TRBJ2-5,CASSKGEETQYF,TGTGCCAGCAGCAAGGGCGAAGAGACCCAGTACTTC
.,TRBV6-6,.,TRBJ1-1,CATGRAFTGPQAFF,TGTGCCACCGGGCGGGCTTTTACAGGGCCCCAAGCTTTCTTT
.,TRBV19,.,TRBJ2-5,CASSIVLAAQEAQYF,TGTGCCAGTAGTATAGTCTTAGCGGCTCAAGAGGCCCAGTACTTC
once,TRBV11-2,.,TRBJ2-7,CASRHPDSKQYF,TGTGCCAGCAGGCATCCCGACAGTAAGCAGTACTTC
.,TRBV25-1,.,TRBJ1-1,CASSDSGRHQKAFF,TGTGCCAGCAGTGATTCGGGGAGACACCAGAAAGCTTTCTTT
.,TRBV18,.,TRBJ1-2,CASSTGRGDLYGYTF,TGTGCCAGCTCAACCGGCAGGGGAGATCTCTATGGCTACACCTTC
.,TRBV19,TRBD1,TRBJ1-5,CASSDRGNQPQHF,TGTGCCAGTTCGGACAGGGGCAATCAGCCCCAGCATTTT
.,TRBV5-4,.,TRBJ2-7,CASSPGNSGYEQYF,TGTGCCAGCAGTCCTGGCAATAGCGGCTACGAGCAGTACTTC
.,TRBV5-5,.,TRBJ1-2,CASSFRTDATYGYTF,TGTGCCAGCAGCTTTAGGACAGACGCAACCTATGGCTACACCTTC
.,TRBV5-1,.,TRBJ2-6,CASSLSTGRYSGANVLTF,TGCGCCAGCAGCTTGTCGACAGGGAGGTACTCTGGGGCCAACGTCCTGACTTTC
.,TRBV4-1,.,TRBJ1-2,CASSQGSEGYGYTF,TGCGCCAGCAGCCAAGGTTCAGAGGGATATGGCTACACCTTC
.,TRBV27,.,TRBJ1-1,CASSSVNTEAFF,TGTGCCAGCAGTTCGGTTAACACTGAAGCTTTCTTT
few,TRBV5-6,.,TRBJ1-4,CASSDTGKGGEKLFF,TGTGCCAGCAGTGACACAGGGAAAGGAGGAGAAAAACTGTTTTTT
.,TRBV9,TRBD1,TRBJ1-1,CASSVVQGTEAFF,TGTGCCAGCAGCGTAGTACAGGGGACTGAAGCTTTCTTT
.,TRBV2,.,TRBJ1-5,CASSEESLSNQPQHF,TGTGCCAGCAGTGAAGAATCATTGAGCAATCAGCCCCAGCATTTT
.,TRBV10-1,TRBD2,TRBJ2-7,CARGRGGSYEQYF,TGCGCCAGGGGACGGGGGGGCTCCTACGAGCAGTACTTC
.,TRBV4-3,TRBD2,TRBJ2-7,CASSPSGGYEQYF,TGCGCCAGCAGCCCAAGCGGGGGATACGAGCAGTACTTC
once,TRBV9,TRBD1,TRBJ1-2,CASSATGTGDYGYTF,TGTGCCAGCAGCGCAACCGGGACAGGGGACTATGGCTACACCTTC
.,TRBV6-5,TRBD1,TRBJ1-6,CASSTGTVNSPLHF,TGTGCCAGCAGCACAGGGACAGTTAATTCACCCCTCCACTTT
few,TRBV11-2,.,TRBJ1-2,CASSLDRVYGYTF,TGTGCCAGCAGCTTAGATCGGGTATATGGCTACACCTTC
.,TRBV4-3,TRBD1,TRBJ2-1,CASSRGTGGPYNEQFF,TGCGCCAGCAGCCGGGGGACAGGGGGCCCCTACAATGAGCAGTTCTTC
.,TRBV11-1,.,TRBJ1-3,CASSSGRLSGNTIYF,TGTGCCAGCAGCTCCGGCCGACTCTCTGGAAACACCATATATTTT
.,TRBV4-3,.,TRBJ1-4,CASSRMRTNEKLFF,TGCGCCAGCAGCCGTATGAGAACTAATGAAAAACTGTTTTTT
.,TRBV19,.,TRBJ2-3,CASSRRDSVETQYF,TGTGCCAGTAGTCGGCGGGACTCTGTCGAAACGCAGTATTTT
.,TRBV29-1,.,TRBJ1-2,CSVEDAGGYGYTF,TGCAGCGTTGAAGACGCGGGGGGGTATGGCTACACCTTC
.,TRBV25-1,TRBD2,TRBJ2-2,CASTMSGANTGELFF,TGTGCCAGCACCATGAGCGGGGCGAACACCGGGGAGCTGTTTTTT
.,TRBV7-8,TRBD2,TRBJ2-5,CASSSWGAGKETQYF,TGTGCCAGCAGCTCCTGGGGAGCGGGGAAAGAGACCCAGTACTTC
.,TRBV6-6,TRBD1,TRBJ1-5,CASSLRDRGYQPQHF,TGTGCCAGCAGTCTCCGGGACAGGGGTTATCAGCCCCAGCATTTT
.,TRBV7-9,TRBD2,TRBJ2-3,CASSRDLTSGETDTQYF,TGTGCCAGCAGCCGAGACTTGACTAGCGGAGAGACAGATACGCAGTATTTT
few,TRBV21-1,.,TRBJ2-6,CASNWTDRSSGANVLTF,TGTGCCAGCAACTGGACAGATAGGAGCTCTGGGGCCAACGTCCTGACTTTC
.,TRBV10-3,.,TRBJ2-2,CAISPGQTGELFF,TGTGCCATCAGTCCCGGACAGACCGGGGAGCTGTTTTTT
.,TRBV28,TRBD1,TRBJ1-5,CASSFRRDRSFSNQPQHF,TGTGCCAGCAGCTTCCGCCGGGACAGGAGTTTTAGCAATCAGCCCCAGCATTTT
.,TRBV5-1,.,TRBJ2-3,CASSFSGADTQYF,TGCGCCAGCAGCTTCTCCGGGGCAGATACGCAGTATTTT
few,TRBV6-8,.,TRBJ1-5,CASSQQGTSNQPQHF,TGTGCCAGCAGCCAACAGGGTACTAGCAATCAGCCCCAGCATTTT
few,TRBV6-6,TRBD2,TRBJ2-1,CASISGTSGFLEQFF,TGTGCCAGCATTTCCGGGACTAGCGGATTTCTTGAGCAGTTCTTC
.,TRBV30,.,TRBJ1-5,CAWALGGDQPQHF,TGTGCCTGGGCCTTAGGGGGGGATCAGCCCCAGCATTTT
.,TRBV9,TRBD2,TRBJ2-3,CASSLLAGGVPSQYF,TGTGCCAGCAGCCTACTAGCGGGGGGGGTTCCTTCGCAGTATTTT
.,TRBV6-1,.,TRBJ2-4,CASSATGPVNIQYF,TGTGCCAGCAGTGCTACAGGGCCGGTTAACATTCAGTACTTC
.,TRBV18,.,TRBJ2-5,CASTTGAGEETQYF,TGTGCCAGCACGACCGGGGCAGGGGAAGAGACCCAGTACTTC
.,TRBV9,TRBD1,TRBJ2-6,CASSSNPGRGRLAGANVLTF,TGTGCCAGCAGCTCAAATCCGGGCAGGGGGCGCTTAGCCGGGGCCAACGTCCTGACTTTC
.,TRBV5-1,TRBD2,TRBJ2-3,CASSLETSGRATDTQYF,TGCGCCAGCAGCTTGGAGACTAGCGGGAGGGCCACGGATACGCAGTATTTT
.,TRBV18,.,TRBJ1-4,CASSPESFNEKLFF,TGTGCCAGCTCACCAGAGTCCTTTAATGAAAAACTGTTTTTT
.,TRBV7-2,TRBD1,TRBJ1-2,CASSFPGGGYTF,TGTGCCAGCAGCTTCCCAGGGGGTGGCTACACCTTC
few,TRBV30,TRBD1,TRBJ1-2,CAWGTGGNYGYTF,TGTGCCTGGGGGACAGGGGGGAACTATGGCTACACCTTC
few,TRBV4-3,.,TRBJ1-6,CASSQAGKDYNSPLHF,TGCGCCAGCAGCCAAGCAGGGAAGGATTATAATTCACCCCTCCACTTT
.,TRBV11-1,.,TRBJ2-7,CASSLSRGYEQYF,TGTGCCAGCAGCTTATCCCGGGGGTACGAGCAGTACTTC
.,TRBV5-4,.,TRBJ1-1,CASSSIMNTEAFF,TGTGCCAGCAGCTCCATCATGAACACTGAAGCTTTCTTT
.,TRBV7-9,.,TRBJ2-2,CASSPFLGRPNTGELFF,TGTGCCAGCAGCCCATTTTTGGGCAGGCCTAACACCGGGGAGCTGTTTTTT
.,TRBV7-6,TRBD2,TRBJ2-7,CASSPTAERGAYEQYF,TGTGCCAGCAGCCCCACCGCCGAGCGGGGGGCCTACGAGCAGTACTTC
.,TRBV18,.,TRBJ2-7,CASSRTGPYEQYF,TGTGCCAGCTCACGCACAGGCCCCTACGAGCAGTACTTC
.,TRBV19,.,TRBJ1-2,CASTGEDYGYTF,TGTGCCAGTACCGGGGAGGACTATGGCTACACCTTC
.,TRBV27,TRBD1,TRBJ1-5,CASSFLQGSLASNQPQHF,TGTGCCAGCAGTTTCCTACAGGGGAGCTTGGCTAGCAATCAGCCCCAGCATTTT